This T cell receptor beta chain was captured in a study of technical replicates of blood from a few donors (dated by TCRdb to about 2017). Preparation of the library involved the immunoSEQ multiplex PCR assay. The table comes from immuneACCESS by way of TCRdb, which keeps in-frame sequences with V and J called. Part of the clones is missing from these tables; in studies checked, under half for an unresolved V gene and the rest for unknown reasons. For this sample there are over 50,000 clones; 90% to 95% appear just once. Of the sample, 4.3% is held by the ten largest clones. Trimming takes 4 bases from V and 4 bases from J, and the germline ends sit 9 bases apart. From the cysteine up to the phenylalanine, the CDR3 has a length of 13 residues. Just CDR3 DNA is preserved here, 39 bases in frame from base 1. CDR1 and CDR2 are read off the germline V gene (reference sequence) as SGHNT and YYREEE. As concerns this clone: It lacks a known antigen. It has no much larger one-base neighbor in the sample; base qualities were not kept.

What was sequenced was PBMCs. The TCR comes from a human donor in good health. Some clones in this sample may be carry-over from other donors' samples. The V and J genes are TRBV5-4 and TRBJ1-5; there is no confident call for the D gene. The CDR3 protein: CASSLDGNQPQHF. At the DNA level, the sequence is TGTGCCAGCAGCCTGGACGGTAATCAGCCCCAGCATTTT.